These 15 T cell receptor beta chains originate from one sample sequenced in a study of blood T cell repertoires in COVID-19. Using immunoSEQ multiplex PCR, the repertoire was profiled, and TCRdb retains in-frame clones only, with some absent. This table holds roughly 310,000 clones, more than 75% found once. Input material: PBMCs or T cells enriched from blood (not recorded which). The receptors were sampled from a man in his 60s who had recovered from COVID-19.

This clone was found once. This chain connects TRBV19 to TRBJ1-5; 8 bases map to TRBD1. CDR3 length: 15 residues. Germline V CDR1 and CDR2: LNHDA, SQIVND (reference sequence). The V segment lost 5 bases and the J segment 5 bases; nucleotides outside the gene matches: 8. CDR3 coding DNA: TGTGCCAGTAGTGGCGACAGGGGTAATTATCAGCCCCAGCATTTT. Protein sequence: CASSGDRGNYQPQHF.

The CDR3 sequence: CASSQPASGGHNEQFF. DNA for the CDR3: TGTGCCAGCAGTCAACCCGCTAGCGGGGGCCACAATGAGCAGTTCTTC. The rearrangement links TRBV27 to TRBJ2-1, with TRBD2 matching 10 bases. CDR3 length equals 16 residues. Unmatched junction bases numbered 9, after V lost 5 bases and J lost 5 bases. The germline CDR1 and CDR2 sequences are MNHEY and SMNVEV (reference sequence).

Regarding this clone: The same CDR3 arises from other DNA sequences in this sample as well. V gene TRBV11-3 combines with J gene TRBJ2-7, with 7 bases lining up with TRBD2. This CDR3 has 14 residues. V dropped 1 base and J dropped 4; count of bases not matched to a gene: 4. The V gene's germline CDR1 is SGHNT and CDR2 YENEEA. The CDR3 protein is CASSLGLASYEQYF. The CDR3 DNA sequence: TGTGCCAGCAGCTTAGGACTAGCAAGTTACGAGCAGTACTTC. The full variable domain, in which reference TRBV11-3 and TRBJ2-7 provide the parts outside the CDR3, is EAGVVQSPRYKIIEKKQPVAFWCNPISGHNTLYWYLQNLGQGPELLIRYENEEAVDDSQLPKDRFSAERLKGVDSTLKIQPAELGDSAVYLCASSLGLASYEQYFGPGTRLTVT.

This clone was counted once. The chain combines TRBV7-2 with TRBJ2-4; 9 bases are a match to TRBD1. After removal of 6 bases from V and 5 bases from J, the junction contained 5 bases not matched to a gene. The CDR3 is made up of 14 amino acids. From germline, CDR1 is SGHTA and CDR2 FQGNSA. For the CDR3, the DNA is TGTGCCAGCAGTTACAGGGGGCGCGAAAACATTCAGTACTTC. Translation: CASSYRGRENIQYF.

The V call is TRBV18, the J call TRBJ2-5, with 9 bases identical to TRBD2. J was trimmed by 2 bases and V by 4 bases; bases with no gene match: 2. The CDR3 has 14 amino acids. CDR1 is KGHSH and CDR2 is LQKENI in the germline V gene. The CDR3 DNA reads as TGTGCCAGCTCACTGCGGGGGGGACAAGAGACCCAGTACTTC. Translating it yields CASSLRGGQETQYF.

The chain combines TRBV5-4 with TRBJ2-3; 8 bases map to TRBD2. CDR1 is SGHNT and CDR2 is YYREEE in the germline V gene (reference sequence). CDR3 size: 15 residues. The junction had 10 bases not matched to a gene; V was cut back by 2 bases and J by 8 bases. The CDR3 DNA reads TGTGCCAGCAGCTTAAAAGCGGGGGACCATCCTACGCAGTATTTT. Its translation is CASSLKAGDHPTQYF.

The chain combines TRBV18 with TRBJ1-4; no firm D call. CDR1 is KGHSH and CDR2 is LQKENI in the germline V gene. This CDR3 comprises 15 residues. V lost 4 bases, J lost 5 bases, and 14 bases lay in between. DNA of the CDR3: TGTGCCAGCTCACTGCTTACGGGTTTAAATGAAAAACTGTTTTTT. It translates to CASSLLTGLNEKLFF. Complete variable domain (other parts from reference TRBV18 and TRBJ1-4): NAGVMQNPRHLVRRRGQEARLRCSPMKGHSHVYWYRQLPEEGLKFMVYLQKENIIDESGMPKERFSAEFPKEGPSILRIQQVVRGDSAAYFCASSLLTGLNEKLFFGSGTQLSVL.

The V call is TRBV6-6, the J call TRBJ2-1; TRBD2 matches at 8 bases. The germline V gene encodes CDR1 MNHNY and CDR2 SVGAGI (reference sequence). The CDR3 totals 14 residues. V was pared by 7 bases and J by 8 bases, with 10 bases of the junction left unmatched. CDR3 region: CASTGTSSLYEQFF. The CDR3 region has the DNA TGTGCCAGCACCGGGACTAGTTCCTTATATGAGCAGTTCTTC.

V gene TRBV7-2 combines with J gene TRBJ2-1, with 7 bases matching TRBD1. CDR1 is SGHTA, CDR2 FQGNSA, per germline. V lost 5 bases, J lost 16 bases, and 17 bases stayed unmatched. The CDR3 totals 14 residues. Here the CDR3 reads CASSPTGSSRGSFF. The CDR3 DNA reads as TGTGCCAGCAGCCCGACAGGGTCCAGCCGGGGATCTTTCTTC. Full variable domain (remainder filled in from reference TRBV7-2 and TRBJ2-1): GAGVSQSPSNKVTEKGKDVELRCDPISGHTALYWYRQSLGQGLEFLIYFQGNSAPDKSGLPSDRFSAERTGGSVSTLTIQRTQQEDSAVYLCASSPTGSSRGSFFGPGTRLTVL.

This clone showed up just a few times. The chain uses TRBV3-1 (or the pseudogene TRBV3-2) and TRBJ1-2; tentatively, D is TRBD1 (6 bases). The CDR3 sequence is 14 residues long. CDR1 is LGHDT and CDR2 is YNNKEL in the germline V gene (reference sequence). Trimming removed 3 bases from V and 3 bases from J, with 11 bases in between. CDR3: CASSQDRGYYGYTF. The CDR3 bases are TGTGCCAGCAGCCAGGACAGAGGATACTATGGCTACACCTTC.

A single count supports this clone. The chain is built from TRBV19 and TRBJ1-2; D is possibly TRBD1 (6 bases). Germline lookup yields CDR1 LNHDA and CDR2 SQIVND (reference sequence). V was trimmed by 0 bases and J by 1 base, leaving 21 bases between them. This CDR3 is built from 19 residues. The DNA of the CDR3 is TGTGCCAGTAGTATAGATCCTAGGGGACACGGCAGAAGTAACTATGGCTACACCTTC. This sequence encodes CASSIDPRGHGRSNYGYTF.

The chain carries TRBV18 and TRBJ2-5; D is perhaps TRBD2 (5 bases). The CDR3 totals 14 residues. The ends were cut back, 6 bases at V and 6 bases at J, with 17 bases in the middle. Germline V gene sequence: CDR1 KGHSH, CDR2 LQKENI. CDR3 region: CASSPPPGEKTQYF. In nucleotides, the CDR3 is TGTGCCAGCTCCCCCCCGCCCGGGGAAAAGACCCAGTACTTC.

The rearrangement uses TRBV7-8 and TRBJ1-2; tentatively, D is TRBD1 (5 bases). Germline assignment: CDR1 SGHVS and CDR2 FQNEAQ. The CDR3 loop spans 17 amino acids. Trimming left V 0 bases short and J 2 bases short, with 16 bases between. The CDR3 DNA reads TGTGCCAGCAGCTTAGCTACGGTGCAGGGCAGAAACTATGGCTACACCTTC. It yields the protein CASSLATVQGRNYGYTF.

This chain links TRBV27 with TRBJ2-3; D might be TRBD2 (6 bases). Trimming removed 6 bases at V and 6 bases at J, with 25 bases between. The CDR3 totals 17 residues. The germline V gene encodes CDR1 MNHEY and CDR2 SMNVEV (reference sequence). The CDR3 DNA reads TGTGCCAGCAGCCCCTCGGGGGTGAGGACCCTAGGGGATACGCAGTATTTT. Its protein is CASSPSGVRTLGDTQYF.

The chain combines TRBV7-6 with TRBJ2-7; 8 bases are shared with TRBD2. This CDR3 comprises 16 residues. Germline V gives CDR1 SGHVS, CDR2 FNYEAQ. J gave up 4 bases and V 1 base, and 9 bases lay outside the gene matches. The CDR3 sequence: CASSLGSGTTNYEQYF. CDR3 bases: TGTGCCAGCAGCTTAGGTAGCGGGACGACAAATTACGAGCAGTACTTC.